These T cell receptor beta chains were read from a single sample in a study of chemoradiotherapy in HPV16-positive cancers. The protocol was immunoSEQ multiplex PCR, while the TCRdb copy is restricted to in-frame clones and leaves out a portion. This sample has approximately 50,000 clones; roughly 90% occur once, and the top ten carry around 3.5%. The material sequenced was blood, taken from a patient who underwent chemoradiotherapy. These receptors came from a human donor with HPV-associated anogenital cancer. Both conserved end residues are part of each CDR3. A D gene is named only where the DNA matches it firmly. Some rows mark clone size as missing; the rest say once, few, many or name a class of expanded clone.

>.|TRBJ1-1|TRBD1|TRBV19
CATQTGLTEAFF
TGTGCCACCCAGACAGGGCTCACTGAAGCTTTCTTT
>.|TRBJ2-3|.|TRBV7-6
CASSLVGQVTDTQYF
TGTGCCAGCAGCTTAGTGGGGCAGGTCACAGATACGCAGTATTTT
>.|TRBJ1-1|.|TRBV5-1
CASSVTGGGTEAFF
TGCGCCAGCAGCGTGACAGGAGGCGGCACTGAAGCTTTCTTT
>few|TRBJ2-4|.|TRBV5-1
CASRLGEMGAKNIQYF
TGCGCCAGCAGACTTGGGGAAATGGGGGCCAAAAACATTCAGTACTTC
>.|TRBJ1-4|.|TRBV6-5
CASSTGRGDEKLFF
TGTGCCAGCAGTACAGGGAGGGGTGATGAAAAACTGTTTTTT
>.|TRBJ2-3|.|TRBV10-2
CASSELWGRVADTQYF
TGCGCCAGCAGTGAGCTCTGGGGGCGCGTGGCAGATACGCAGTATTTT
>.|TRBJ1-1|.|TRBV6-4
CASSRTLGADTEAFF
TGTGCCAGCAGTCGTACTCTTGGGGCCGACACTGAAGCTTTCTTT
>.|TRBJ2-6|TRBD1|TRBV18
CASSRSWGQFYSGANVLTF
TGTGCCAGCTCACGATCATGGGGACAGTTCTACTCTGGGGCCAACGTCCTGACTTTC
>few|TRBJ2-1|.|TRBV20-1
CSARVSNEQFF
TGCAGTGCTAGAGTGTCTAATGAGCAGTTCTTC
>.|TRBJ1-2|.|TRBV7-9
CASSPFRGQGGYTF
TGTGCCAGCAGCCCCTTTCGGGGGCAGGGAGGCTACACCTTC
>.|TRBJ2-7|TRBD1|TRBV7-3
CASSLRAGGVDEQYF
TGTGCCAGCAGCTTAAGGGCAGGGGGCGTCGACGAGCAGTACTTC
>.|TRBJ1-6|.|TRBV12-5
CASAPWGATSPLHF
TGTGCTAGTGCCCCTTGGGGGGCTACTTCACCCCTCCACTTT
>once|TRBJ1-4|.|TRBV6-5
CASSTPRGGNEKLFF
TGTGCCAGCAGTACGCCTCGAGGCGGGAATGAAAAACTGTTTTTT
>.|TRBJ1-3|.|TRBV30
CAWYRGNTIYF
TGTGCCTGGTACAGGGGAAACACCATATATTTT
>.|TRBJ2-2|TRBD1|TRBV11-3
CASKGQGITGELFF
TGTGCCAGCAAGGGACAGGGGATCACCGGGGAGCTGTTTTTT
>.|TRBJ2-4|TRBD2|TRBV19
CASSIIRGEAKNIQYF
TGTGCCAGTAGTATCATCCGGGGGGAAGCCAAAAACATTCAGTACTTC
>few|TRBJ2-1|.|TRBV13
CASSRGFENEQFF
TGTGCCAGCAGCCGGGGCTTTGAGAATGAGCAGTTCTTC
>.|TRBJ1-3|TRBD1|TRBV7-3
CASSLTGQGLGNTIYF
TGTGCCAGCAGCTTAACGGGACAGGGTCTGGGAAACACCATATATTTT
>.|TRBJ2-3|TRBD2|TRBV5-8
CASSYRGGSSTDTQYF
TGTGCCAGCAGCTACCGCGGGGGTTCTAGCACAGATACGCAGTATTTT
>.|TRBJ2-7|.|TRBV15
CATSRDSVESNEQYF
TGTGCCACCAGCAGAGATAGCGTGGAAAGCAACGAGCAGTACTTC
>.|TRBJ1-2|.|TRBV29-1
CSVEDRAGHYGYTF
TGCAGCGTTGAAGATCGGGCAGGCCATTATGGCTACACCTTC
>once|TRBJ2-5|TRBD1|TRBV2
CASERGLETQYF
TGTGCCAGCGAAAGGGGGCTTGAGACCCAGTACTTC
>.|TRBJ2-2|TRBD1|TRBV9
CASSGTQGANTGELFF
TGTGCCAGCAGCGGCACCCAGGGGGCGAACACCGGGGAGCTGTTTTTT
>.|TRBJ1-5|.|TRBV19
CATLAGGNQPQHF
TGTGCCACCCTGGCAGGGGGCAATCAGCCCCAGCATTTT
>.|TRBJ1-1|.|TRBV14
CASSREPGGAFF
TGTGCCAGCAGCCGAGAACCGGGGGGCGCTTTCTTT
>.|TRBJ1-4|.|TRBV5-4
CASSSRGSVEKLFF
TGTGCCAGCAGCTCAAGGGGCTCGGTTGAAAAACTGTTTTTT
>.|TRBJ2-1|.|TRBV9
CASSSPAPSSYNEQFF
TGTGCCAGCAGCTCACCAGCCCCCAGCTCCTACAATGAGCAGTTCTTC
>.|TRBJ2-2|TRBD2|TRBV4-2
CASRDSGGITGELFF
TGTGCCAGCAGGGATAGCGGGGGGATCACCGGGGAGCTGTTTTTT